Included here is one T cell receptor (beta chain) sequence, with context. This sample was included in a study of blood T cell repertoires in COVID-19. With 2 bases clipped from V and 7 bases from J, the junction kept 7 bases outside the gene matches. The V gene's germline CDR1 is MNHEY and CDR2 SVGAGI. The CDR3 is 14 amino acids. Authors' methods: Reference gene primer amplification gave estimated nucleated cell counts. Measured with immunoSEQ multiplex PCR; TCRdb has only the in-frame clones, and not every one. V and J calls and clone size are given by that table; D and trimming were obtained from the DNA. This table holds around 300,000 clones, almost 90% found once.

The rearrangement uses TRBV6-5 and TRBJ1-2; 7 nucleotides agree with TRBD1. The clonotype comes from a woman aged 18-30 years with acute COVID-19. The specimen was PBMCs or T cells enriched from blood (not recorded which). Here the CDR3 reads CASSYVTGQGGYTF. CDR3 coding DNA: TGTGCCAGCAGTTACGTGACAGGGCAAGGTGGCTACACCTTC.